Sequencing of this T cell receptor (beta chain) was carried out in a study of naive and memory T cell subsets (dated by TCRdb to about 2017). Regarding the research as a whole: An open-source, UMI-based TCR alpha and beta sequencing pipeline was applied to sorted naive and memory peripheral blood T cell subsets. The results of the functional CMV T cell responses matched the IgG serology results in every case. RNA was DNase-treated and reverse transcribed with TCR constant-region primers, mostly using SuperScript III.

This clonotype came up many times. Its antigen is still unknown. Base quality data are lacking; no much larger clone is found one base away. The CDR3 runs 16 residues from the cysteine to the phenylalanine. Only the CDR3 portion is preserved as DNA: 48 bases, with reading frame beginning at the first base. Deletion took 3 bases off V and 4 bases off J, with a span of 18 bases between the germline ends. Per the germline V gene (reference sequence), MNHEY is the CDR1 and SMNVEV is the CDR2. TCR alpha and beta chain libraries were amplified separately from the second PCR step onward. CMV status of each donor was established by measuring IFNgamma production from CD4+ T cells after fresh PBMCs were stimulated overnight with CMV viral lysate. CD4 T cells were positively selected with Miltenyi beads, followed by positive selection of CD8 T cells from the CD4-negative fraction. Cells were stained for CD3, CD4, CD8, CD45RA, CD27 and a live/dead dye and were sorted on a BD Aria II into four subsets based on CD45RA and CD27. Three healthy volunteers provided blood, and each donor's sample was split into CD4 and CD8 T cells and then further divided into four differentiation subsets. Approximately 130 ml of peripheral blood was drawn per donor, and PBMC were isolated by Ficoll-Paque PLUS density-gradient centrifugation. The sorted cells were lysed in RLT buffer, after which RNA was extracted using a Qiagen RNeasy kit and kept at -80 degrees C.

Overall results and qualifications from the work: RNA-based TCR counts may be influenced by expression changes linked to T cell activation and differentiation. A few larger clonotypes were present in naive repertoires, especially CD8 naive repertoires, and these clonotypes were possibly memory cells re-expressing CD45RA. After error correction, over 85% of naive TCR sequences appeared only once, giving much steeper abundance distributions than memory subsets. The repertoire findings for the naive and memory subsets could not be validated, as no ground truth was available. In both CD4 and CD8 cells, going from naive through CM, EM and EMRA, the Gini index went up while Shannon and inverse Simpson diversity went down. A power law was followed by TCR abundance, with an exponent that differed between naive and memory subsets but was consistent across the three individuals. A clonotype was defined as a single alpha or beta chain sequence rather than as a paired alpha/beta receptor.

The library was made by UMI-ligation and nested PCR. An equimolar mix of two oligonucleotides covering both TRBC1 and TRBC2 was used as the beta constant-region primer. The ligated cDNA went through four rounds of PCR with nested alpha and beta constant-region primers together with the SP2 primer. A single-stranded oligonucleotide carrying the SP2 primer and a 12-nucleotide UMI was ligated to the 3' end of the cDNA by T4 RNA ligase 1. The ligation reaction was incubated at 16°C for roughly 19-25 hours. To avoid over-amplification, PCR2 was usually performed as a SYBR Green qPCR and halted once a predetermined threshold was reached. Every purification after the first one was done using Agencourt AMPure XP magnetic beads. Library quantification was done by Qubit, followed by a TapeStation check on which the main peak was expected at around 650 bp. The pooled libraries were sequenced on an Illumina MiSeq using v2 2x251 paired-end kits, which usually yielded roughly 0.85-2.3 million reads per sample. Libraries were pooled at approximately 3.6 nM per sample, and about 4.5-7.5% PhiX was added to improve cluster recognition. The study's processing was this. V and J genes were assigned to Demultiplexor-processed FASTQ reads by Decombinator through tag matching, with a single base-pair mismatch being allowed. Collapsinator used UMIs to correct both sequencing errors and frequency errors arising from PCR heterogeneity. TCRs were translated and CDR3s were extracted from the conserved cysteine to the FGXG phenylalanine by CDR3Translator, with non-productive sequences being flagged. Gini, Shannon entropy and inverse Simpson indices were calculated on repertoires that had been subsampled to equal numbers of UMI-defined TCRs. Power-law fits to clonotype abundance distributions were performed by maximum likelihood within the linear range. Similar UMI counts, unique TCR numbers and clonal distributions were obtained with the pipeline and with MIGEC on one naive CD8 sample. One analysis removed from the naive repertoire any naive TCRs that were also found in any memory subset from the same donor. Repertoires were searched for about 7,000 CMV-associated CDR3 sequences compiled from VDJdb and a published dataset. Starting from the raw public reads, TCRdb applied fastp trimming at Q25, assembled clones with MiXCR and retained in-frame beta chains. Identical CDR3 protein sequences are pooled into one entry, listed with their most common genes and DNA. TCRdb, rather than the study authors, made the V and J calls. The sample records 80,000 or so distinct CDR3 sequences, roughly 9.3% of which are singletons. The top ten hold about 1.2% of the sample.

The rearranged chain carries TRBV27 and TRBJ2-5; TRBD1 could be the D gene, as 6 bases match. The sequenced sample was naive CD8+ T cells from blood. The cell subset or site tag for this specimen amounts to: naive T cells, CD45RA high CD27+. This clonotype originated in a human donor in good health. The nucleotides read TGTGCCAGCAGTTTCCTCAAGACAGGACCCGGAGAGACCCAGTACTTC. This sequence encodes CASSFLKTGPGETQYF.